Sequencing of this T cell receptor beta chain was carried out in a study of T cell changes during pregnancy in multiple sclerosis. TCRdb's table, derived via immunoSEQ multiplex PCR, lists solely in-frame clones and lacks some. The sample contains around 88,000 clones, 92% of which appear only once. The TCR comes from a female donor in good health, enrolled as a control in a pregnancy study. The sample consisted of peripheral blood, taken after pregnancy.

This chain's CDR3 is CASSLGRERAAFF. The CDR3 bases are TGTGCCAGCAGCTTAGGGCGGGAGAGGGCAGCTTTCTTT. V is TRBV7-6 and J is TRBJ1-1; the D is unclear. Germline CDR1 is SGHVS and CDR2 is FNYEAQ. With 1 base removed from V and 10 bases from J, the gap between germline ends came to 13 bases. The length of the CDR3 is 13 residues.